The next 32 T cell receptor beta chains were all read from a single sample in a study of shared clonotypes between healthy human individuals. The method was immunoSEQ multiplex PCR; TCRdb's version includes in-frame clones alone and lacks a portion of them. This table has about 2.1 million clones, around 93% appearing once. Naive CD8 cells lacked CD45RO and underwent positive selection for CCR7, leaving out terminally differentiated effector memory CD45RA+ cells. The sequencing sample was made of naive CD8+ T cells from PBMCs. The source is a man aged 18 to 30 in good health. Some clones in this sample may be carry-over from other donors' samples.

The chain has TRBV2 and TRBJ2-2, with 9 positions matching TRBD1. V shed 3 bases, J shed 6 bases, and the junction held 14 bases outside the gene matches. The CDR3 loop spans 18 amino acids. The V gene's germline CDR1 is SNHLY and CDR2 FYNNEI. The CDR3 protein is CASSERDRVFPGAGELFF. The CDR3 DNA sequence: TGTGCCAGCAGTGAGAGGGACAGGGTCTTTCCAGGTGCCGGGGAGCTGTTTTTT.

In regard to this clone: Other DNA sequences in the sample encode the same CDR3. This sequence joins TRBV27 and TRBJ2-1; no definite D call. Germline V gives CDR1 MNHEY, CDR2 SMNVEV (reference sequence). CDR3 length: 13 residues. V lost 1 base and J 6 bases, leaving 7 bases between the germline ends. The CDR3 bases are TGTGCCAGCAGTTTATTTACTACCAATGAGCAGTTCTTC. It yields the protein CASSLFTTNEQFF.

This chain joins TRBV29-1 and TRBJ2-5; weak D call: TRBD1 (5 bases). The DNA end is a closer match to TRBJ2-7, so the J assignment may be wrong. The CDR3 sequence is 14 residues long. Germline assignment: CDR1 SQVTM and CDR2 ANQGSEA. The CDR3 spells CSAMGRRLTDEQYF. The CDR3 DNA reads TGCAGCGCGATGGGGCGCAGGCTTACAGACGAGCAGTACTTC.

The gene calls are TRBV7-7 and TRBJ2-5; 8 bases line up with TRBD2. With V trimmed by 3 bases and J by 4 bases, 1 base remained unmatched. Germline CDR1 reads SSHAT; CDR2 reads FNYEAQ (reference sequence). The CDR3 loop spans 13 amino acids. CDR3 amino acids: CASSFTSGETQYF. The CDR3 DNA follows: TGTGCCAGCAGCTTCACTAGCGGAGAGACCCAGTACTTC.

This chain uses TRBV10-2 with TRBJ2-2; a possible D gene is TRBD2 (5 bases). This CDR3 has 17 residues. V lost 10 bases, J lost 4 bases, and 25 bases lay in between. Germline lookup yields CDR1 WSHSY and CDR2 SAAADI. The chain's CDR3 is CATLVGDGSAVTGELFF. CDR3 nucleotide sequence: TGCGCCACCCTGGTCGGGGATGGGAGCGCTGTCACCGGGGAGCTGTTTTTT.

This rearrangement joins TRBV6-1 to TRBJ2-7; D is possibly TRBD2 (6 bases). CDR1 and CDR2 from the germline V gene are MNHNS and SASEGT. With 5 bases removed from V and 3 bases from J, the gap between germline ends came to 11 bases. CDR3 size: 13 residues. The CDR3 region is CASSTGLDYEQYF. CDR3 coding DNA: TGTGCCAGCAGTACGGGACTGGACTACGAGCAGTACTTC.

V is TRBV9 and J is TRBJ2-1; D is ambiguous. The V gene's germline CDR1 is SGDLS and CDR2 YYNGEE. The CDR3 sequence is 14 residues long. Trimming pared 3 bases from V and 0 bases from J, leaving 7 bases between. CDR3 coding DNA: TGTGCCAGCAGCGGGGTGAGCTCCTACAATGAGCAGTTCTTC. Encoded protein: CASSGVSSYNEQFF.

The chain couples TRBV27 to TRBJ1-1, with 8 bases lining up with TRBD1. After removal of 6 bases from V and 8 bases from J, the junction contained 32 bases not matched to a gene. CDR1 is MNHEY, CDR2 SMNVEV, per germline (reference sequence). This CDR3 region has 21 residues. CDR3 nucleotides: TGTGCCAGCAGATCCGCTAGGCAGGGGGCGGACGATACACCGAGGCCCTTCGAAGCTTTCTTT. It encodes CASRSARQGADDTPRPFEAFF.

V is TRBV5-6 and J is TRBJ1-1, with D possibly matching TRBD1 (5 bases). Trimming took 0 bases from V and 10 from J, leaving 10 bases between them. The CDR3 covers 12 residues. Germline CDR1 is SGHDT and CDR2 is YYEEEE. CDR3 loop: CASSLGGAVAFF. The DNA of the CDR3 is TGTGCCAGCAGCTTGGGAGGGGCGGTAGCTTTCTTT.

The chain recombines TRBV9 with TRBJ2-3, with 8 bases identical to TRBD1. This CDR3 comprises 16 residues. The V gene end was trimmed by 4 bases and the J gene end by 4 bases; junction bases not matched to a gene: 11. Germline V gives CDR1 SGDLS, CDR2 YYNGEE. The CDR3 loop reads CASSPTRAGGPDTQYF. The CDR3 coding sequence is TGTGCCAGCAGCCCCACCCGGGCAGGGGGCCCAGATACGCAGTATTTT.

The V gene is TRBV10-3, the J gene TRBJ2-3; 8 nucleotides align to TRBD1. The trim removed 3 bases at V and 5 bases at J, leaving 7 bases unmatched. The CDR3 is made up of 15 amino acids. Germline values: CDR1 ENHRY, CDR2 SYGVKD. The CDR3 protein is CAISDRTGFIDTQYF. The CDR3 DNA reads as TGTGCCATCAGTGATAGGACAGGGTTTATAGATACGCAGTATTTT.

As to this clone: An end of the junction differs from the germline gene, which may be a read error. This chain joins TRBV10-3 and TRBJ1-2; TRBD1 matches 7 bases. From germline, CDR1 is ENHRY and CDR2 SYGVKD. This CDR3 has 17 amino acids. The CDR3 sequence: CAISPGEIDRVRGGPSF. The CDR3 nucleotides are TGTGCCATCAGCCCAGGGGAAATAGACAGGGTGAGAGGTGGCCCGTCCTTC.

The CDR3 nucleotides read TGTGCCAGCAGTCCCGGACAGGGGGCGTTCTTC. The encoded protein is CASSPGQGAFF. This chain links TRBV28 with TRBJ2-1; 11 bases line up with TRBD1. This CDR3 has 11 amino acids. V lost 5 bases, J lost 15 bases, and 3 bases stayed unmatched. From germline, CDR1 is MDHEN and CDR2 SYDVKM. The variable domain in full, with the rest retrieved from reference TRBV28 and TRBJ2-1, is DVKVTQSSRYLVKRTGEKVFLECVQDMDHENMFWYRQDPGLGLRLIYFSYDVKMKEKGDIPEGYSVSREKKERFSLILESASTNQTSMYLCASSPGQGAFFGPGTRLTVL.

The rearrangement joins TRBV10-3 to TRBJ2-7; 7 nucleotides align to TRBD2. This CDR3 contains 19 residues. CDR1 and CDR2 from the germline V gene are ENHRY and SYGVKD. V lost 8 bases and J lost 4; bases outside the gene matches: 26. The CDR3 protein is CAIGHGGDQRSTIIYEQYF. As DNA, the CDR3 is TGTGCCATCGGCCATGGGGGGGATCAGCGGTCAACGATTATTTACGAGCAGTACTTC.

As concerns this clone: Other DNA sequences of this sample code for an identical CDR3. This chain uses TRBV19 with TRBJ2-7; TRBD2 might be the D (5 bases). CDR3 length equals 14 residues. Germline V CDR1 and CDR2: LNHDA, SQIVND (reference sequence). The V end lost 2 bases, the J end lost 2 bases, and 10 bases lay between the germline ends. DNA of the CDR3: TGTGCCAGTAGTATAAGAAGCGGTACCTACGAGCAGTACTTC. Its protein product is CASSIRSGTYEQYF.

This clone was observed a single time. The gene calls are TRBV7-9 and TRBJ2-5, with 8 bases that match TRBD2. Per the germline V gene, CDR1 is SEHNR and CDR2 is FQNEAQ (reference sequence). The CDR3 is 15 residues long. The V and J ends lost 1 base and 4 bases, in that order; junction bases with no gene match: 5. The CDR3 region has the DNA TGTGCCAGCAGCTTAGGGACTAGCTTAGGAGAGACCCAGTACTTC. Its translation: CASSLGTSLGETQYF.

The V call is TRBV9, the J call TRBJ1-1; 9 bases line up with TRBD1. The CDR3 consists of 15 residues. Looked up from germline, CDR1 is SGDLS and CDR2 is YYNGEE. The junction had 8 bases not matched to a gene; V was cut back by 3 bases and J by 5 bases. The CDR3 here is CASSEGGTGRTEAFF. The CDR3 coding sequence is TGTGCCAGCAGCGAAGGGGGGACAGGGAGGACTGAAGCTTTCTTT.

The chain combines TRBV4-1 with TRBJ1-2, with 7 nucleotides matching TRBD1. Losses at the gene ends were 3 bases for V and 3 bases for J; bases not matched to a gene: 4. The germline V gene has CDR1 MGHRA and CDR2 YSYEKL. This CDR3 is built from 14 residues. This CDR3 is CASSQVGQHYGYTF. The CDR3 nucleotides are TGCGCCAGCAGCCAGGTGGGACAGCACTATGGCTACACCTTC.

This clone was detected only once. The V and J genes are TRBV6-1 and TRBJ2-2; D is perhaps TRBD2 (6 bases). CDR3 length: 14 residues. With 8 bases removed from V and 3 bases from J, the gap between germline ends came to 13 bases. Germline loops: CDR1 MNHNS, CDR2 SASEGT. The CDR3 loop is CASVAGRYTGELFF. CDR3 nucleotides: TGTGCCAGCGTTGCGGGGAGGTACACCGGGGAGCTGTTTTTT.

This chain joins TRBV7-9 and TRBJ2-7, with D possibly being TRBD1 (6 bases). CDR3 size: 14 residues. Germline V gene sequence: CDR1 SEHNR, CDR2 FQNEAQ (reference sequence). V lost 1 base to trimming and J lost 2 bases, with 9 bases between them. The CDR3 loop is CASSLGSGAYEQYF. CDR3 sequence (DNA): TGTGCCAGCAGCTTAGGATCAGGGGCCTACGAGCAGTACTTC. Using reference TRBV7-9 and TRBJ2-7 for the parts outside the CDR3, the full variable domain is DTGVSQNPRHKITKRGQNVTFRCDPISEHNRLYWYRQTLGQGPEFLTYFQNEAQLEKSRLLSDRFSAERPKGSFSTLEIQRTEQGDSAMYLCASSLGSGAYEQYFGPGTRLTVT.

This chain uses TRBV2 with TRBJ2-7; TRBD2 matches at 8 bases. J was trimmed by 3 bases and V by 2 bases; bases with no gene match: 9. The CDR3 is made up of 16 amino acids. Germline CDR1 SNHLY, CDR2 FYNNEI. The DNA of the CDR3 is TGTGCCAGCAGTGAAAGCGGGGGTCCTGCGTACTACGAGCAGTACTTC. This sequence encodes CASSESGGPAYYEQYF.

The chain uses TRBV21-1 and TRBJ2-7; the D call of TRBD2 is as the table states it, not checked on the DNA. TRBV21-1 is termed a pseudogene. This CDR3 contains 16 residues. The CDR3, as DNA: TGTGCCAGCAGCAAAGACCCAGCGCTCATCTCCTACGAGCAGTACTTC. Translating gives CASSKDPALISYEQYF.

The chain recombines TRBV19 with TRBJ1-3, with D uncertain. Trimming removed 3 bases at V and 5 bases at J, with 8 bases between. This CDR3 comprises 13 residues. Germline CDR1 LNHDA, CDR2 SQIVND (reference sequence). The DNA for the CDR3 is TGTGCCAGTAGTATCCAGTCGAGAAACACCATATATTTT. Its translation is CASSIQSRNTIYF.

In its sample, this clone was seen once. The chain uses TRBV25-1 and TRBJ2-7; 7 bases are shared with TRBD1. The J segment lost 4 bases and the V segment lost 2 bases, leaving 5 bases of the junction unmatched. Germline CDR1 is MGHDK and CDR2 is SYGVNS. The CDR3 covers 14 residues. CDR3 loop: CASSEVGGWYEQYF. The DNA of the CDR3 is TGTGCCAGCAGTGAAGTAGGGGGCTGGTACGAGCAGTACTTC.

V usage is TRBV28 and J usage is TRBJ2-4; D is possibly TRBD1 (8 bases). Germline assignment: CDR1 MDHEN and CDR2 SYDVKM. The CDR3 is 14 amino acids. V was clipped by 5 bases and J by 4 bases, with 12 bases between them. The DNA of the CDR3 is TGTGCCAGCAGTGGGGGGGACAGGAAAAACATTCAGTACTTC. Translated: CASSGGDRKNIQYF.

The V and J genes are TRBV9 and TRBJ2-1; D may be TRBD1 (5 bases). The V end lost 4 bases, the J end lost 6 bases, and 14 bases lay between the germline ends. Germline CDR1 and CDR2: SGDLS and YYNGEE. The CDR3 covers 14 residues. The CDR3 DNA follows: TGTGCCAGCAGCACAGGCGCCTTTCTCAATGAGCAGTTCTTC. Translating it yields CASSTGAFLNEQFF.

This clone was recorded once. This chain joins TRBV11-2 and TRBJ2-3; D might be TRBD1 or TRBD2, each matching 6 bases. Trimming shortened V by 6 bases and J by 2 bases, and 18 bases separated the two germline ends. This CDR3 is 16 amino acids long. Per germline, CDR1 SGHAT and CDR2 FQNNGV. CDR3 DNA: TGTGCCAGCAGAAAAAGAGGGGGGTTCTCCACAGATACGCAGTATTTT. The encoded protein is CASRKRGGFSTDTQYF.

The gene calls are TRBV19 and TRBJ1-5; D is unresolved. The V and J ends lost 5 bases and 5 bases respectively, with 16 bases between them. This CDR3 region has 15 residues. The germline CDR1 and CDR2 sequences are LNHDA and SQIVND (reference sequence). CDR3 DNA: TGTGCCAGTAGTCCCATCCGGTTTGGAGATCAGCCCCAGCATTTT. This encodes CASSPIRFGDQPQHF.

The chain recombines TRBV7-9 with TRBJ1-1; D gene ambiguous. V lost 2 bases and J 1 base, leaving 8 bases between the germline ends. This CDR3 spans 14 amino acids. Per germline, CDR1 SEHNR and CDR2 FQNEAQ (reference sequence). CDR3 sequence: CASSLSQRNTEAFF. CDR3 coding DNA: TGTGCCAGCAGCTTAAGTCAACGGAACACTGAAGCTTTCTTT.

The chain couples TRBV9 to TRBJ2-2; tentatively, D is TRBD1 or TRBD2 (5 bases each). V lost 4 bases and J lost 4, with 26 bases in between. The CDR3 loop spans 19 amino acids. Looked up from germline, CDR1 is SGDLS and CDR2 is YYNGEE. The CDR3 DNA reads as TGTGCCAGCAGCATCCCCCCCCAGGTGTTGGGGGTGGCCACCGGGGAGCTGTTTTTT. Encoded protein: CASSIPPQVLGVATGELFF.

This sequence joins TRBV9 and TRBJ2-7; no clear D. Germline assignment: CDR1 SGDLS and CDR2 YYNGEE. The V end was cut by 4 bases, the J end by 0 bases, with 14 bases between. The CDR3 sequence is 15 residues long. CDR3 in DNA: TGTGCCAGCAGCTCCGGTACACTTAGCTCCTACGAGCAGTACTTC. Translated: CASSSGTLSSYEQYF.

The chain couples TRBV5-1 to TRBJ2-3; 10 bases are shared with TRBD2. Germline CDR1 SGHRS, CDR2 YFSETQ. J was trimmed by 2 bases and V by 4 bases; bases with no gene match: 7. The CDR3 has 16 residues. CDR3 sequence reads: CASSDEAGGITDTQYF. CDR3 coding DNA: TGCGCCAGCAGCGACGAAGCGGGAGGGATCACAGATACGCAGTATTTT.